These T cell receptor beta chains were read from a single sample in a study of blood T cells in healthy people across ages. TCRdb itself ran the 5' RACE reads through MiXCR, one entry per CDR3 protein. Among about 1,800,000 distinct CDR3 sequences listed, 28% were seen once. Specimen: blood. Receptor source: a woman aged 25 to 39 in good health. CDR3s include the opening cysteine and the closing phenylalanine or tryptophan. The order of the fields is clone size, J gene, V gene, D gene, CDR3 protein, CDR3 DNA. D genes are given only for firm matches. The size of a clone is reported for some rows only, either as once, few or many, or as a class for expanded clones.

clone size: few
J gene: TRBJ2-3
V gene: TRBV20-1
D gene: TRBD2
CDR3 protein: CSASPTSRSIDTQYF
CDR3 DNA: TGCAGTGCTAGTCCGACTAGCAGGAGCATAGATACGCAGTATTTT

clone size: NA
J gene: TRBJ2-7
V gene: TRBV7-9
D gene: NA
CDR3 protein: CASSLESLGEQYF
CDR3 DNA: TGTGCCAGCAGCTTAGAATCGTTGGGAGAGCAGTACTTC

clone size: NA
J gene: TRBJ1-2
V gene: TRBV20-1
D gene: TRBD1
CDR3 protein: CSASTGRVSGYTF
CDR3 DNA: TGCAGTGCTTCGACAGGGCGTGTGTCGGGCTACACCTTC

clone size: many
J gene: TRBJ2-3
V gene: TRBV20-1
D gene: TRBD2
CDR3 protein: CSAAPPGGMDTQYF
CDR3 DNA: TGCAGTGCTGCCCCCCCGGGAGGGATGGATACGCAGTATTTT

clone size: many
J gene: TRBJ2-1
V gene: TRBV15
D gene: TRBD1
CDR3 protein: CATSRTGGAYNEQFF
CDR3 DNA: TGTGCCACCAGCAGAACAGGGGGCGCCTACAATGAGCAGTTCTTC

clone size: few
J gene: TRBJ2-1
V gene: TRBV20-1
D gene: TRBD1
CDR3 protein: CSARGRTGTGDEQFF
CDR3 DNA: TGCAGTGCCCGGGGGAGGACAGGGACCGGGGATGAGCAGTTCTTC

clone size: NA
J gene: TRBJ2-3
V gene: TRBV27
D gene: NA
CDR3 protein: CASRLSTTTDTQYF
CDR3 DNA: TGTGCCAGCAGGTTGAGTACGACCACAGATACGCAGTATTTT

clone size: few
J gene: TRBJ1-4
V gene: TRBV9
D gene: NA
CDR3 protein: CASSVGQGGEKLFF
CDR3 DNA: TGTGCCAGCAGCGTAGGGCAGGGAGGTGAAAAACTGTTTTTT

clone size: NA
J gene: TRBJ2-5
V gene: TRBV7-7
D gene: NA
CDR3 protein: CASSSDTKETQYF
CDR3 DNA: TGTGCCAGCAGTTCCGACACCAAAGAGACCCAGTACTTC

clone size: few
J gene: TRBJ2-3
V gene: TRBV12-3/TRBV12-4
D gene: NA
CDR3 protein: CASSPVSYTQYF
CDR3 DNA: TGTGCCAGCAGCCCCGTATCATATACGCAGTATTTT

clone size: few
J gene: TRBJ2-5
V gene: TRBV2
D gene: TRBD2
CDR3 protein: CASSERTGTSGGETQYF
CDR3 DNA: TGTGCCAGCAGTGAACGAACAGGGACTAGCGGGGGAGAGACCCAGTACTTC

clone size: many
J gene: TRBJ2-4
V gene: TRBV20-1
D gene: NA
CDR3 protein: CSAPRPGIPKGNIQYF
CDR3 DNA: TGCAGTGCCCCTAGGCCCGGCATTCCCAAGGGAAACATTCAGTACTTC

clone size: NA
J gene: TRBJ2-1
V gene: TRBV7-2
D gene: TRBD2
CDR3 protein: CASSLDLRTSGSSEQFF
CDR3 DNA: TGTGCCAGCAGCTTAGATCTAAGGACTAGCGGGAGCTCTGAGCAGTTCTTC

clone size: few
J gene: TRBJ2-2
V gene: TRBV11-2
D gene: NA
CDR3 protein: CASSKTTPNTGELFF
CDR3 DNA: TGTGCCAGCAGCAAGACCACACCGAACACCGGGGAGCTGTTTTTT

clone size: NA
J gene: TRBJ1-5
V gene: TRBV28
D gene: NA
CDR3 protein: CASSLLVLNQPQHF
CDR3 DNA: TGTGCCAGCAGTTTATTGGTCTTAAATCAGCCCCAGCATTTT

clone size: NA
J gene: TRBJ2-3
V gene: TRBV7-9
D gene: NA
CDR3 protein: CASSLASLTTDTQYF
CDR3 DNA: TGTGCCAGCAGCTTAGCCTCCCTAACCACAGATACGCAGTATTTT

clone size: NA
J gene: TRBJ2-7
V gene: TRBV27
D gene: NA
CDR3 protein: CASSGGGAGEYEQYF
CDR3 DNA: TGTGCCAGCAGTGGGGGTGGAGCAGGAGAGTACGAGCAGTACTTC

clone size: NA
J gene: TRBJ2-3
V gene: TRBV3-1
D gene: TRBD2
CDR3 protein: CASSQGLAGGATTDTQYF
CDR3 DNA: TGTGCCAGCAGCCAGGGACTAGCGGGAGGAGCCACCACAGATACGCAGTATTTT

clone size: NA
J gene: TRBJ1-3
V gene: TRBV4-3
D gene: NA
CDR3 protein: CACSQAGIGNTIYF
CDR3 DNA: TGCGCCTGCAGCCAAGCCGGAATTGGGAACACCATATATTTT

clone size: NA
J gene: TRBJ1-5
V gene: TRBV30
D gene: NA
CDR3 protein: CAWGTASNQPQHF
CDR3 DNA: TGTGCCTGGGGGACTGCGAGCAATCAGCCCCAGCATTTT

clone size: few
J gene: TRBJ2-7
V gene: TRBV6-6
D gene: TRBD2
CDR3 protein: CASSRSSGRASEQYF
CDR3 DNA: TGTGCCAGCAGTCGGTCTAGCGGGAGGGCCTCCGAGCAGTACTTC

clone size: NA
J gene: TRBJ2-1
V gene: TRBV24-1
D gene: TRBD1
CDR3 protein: CATSDQRPGQGAGEQFF
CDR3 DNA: TGTGCCACCAGTGATCAACGGCCGGGACAGGGGGCTGGTGAGCAGTTCTTC

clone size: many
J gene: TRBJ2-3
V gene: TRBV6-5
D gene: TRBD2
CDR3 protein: CASSYSTSFDTQYF
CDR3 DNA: TGTGCCAGCAGTTACTCGACTAGCTTTGATACGCAGTATTTT

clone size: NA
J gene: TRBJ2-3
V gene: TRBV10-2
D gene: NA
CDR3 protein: CASIGGTIQETQYF
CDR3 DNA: TGCGCCAGCATTGGCGGGACCATCCAAGAAACGCAGTATTTT

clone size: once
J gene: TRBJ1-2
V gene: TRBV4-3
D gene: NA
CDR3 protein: CASARGAQENYGYTF
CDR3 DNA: TGCGCCAGCGCACGCGGCGCCCAGGAGAACTATGGCTACACCTTC

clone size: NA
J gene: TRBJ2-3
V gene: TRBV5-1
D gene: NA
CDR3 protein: CASSLSEGRGTQYF
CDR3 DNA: TGCGCCAGCAGCTTGAGTGAAGGGCGTGGTACGCAGTATTTT

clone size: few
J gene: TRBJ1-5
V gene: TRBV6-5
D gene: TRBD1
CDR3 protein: CASSARTGGQQPQHF
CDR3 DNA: TGTGCCAGCAGCGCCAGGACAGGGGGTCAGCAGCCCCAGCATTTT

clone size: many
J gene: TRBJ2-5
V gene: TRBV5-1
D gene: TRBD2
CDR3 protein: CASSLGSSGGQETQYF
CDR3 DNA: TGCGCCAGCAGCTTGGGTTCTAGCGGGGGACAAGAGACCCAGTACTTC

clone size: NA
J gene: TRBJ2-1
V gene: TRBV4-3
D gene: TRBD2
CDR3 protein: CASSQDRWTSGSEQFF
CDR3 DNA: TGCGCCAGCAGCCAAGATCGATGGACTAGCGGGAGTGAGCAGTTCTTC

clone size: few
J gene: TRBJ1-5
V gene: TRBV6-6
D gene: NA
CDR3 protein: CASSLSLGSNQPQHF
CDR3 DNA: TGTGCCAGCAGCCTCAGTTTGGGTAGCAATCAGCCCCAGCATTTT

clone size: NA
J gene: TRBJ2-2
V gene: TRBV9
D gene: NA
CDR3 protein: CTSSAGTLTGELFF
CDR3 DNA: TGTACCAGCAGCGCCGGGACCCTCACCGGGGAGCTGTTTTTT

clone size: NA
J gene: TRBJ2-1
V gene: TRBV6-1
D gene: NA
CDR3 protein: CASSELDRSYNEQFF
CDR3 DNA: TGTGCCAGCAGTGAACTGGACCGCTCCTACAATGAGCAGTTCTTC

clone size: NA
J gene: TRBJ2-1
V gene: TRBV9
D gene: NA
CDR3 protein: CASSQEGQTYNEQFF
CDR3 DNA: TGTGCCAGCAGCCAAGAGGGTCAAACCTACAATGAGCAGTTCTTC

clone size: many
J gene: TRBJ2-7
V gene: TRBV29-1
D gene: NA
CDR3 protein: CSVERQDYEQYF
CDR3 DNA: TGCAGCGTTGAGAGGCAGGACTACGAGCAGTACTTC

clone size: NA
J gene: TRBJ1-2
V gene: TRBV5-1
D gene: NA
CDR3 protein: CASSFEGTIGYTF
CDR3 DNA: TGCGCCAGCAGCTTTGAAGGGACAATCGGCTACACCTTC

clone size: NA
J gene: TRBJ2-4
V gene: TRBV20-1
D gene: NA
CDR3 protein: CSAPLTGANIQYF
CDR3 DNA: TGCAGTGCACCCCTTACCGGGGCTAACATTCAGTACTTC

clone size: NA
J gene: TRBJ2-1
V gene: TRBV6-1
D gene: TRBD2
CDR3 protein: CASRAPGLAGVNEQFF
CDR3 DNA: TGTGCCAGCAGGGCCCCGGGACTAGCGGGGGTGAATGAGCAGTTCTTC

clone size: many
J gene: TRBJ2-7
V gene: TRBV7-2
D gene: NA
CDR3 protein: CASSRSGGNNYEQYF
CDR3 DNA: TGTGCCAGCAGCCGGTCGGGCGGGAACAACTACGAGCAGTACTTC

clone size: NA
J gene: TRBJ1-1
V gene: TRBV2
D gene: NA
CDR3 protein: CAQKGGTFAEAFF
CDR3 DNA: TGTGCCCAAAAGGGGGGTACCTTCGCTGAAGCTTTCTTT

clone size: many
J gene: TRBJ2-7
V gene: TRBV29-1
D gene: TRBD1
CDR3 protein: CSFLNRGASYEQYF
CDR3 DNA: TGCAGTTTTCTAAACAGGGGGGCCTCCTACGAGCAGTACTTC

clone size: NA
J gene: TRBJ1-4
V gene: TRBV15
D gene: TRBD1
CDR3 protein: CATSRGETGTWYEKLFF
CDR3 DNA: TGTGCCACCAGCAGGGGAGAGACAGGGACGTGGTATGAAAAACTGTTTTTT

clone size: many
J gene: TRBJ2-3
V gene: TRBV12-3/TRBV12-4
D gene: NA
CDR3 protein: CASSLKDTQYF
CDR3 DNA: TGTGCCAGCAGCTTAAAGGATACGCAGTATTTT

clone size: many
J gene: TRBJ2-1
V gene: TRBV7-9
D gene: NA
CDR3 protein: CASSTSTGEQFF
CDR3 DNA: TGTGCCAGCAGCACCTCTACCGGGGAGCAGTTCTTC